Shown below are 32 T cell receptor beta chains from a single sample sequenced in a study of blood T cell repertoires in COVID-19. Assay used: immunoSEQ multiplex PCR; TCRdb lists only in-frame clones, some missing. The sample has 240,000 or so clones, just under 90% seen once. Sequencing used PBMCs or T cells enriched from blood (not recorded which). The receptors shown here come from a man aged 50 to 60 who had been exposed to COVID-19.

This clone was recorded a few times. The chain recombines TRBV14 with TRBJ2-1; 9 nucleotides agree with TRBD2. V was pared by 4 bases and J by 9 bases, with 4 bases of the junction left unmatched. CDR3 size: 13 residues. CDR1 and CDR2 (germline): SGHDN, FVKESK. The DNA of the CDR3 is TGTGCCAGCAGCCCAGATAGCGGGGGTGAGCAGTTCTTC. Translated: CASSPDSGGEQFF. The whole variable domain, remainder taken from reference TRBV14 and TRBJ2-1, is EAGVTQFPSHSVIEKGQTVTLRCDPISGHDNLYWYRRVMGKEIKFLLHFVKESKQDESGMPNNRFLAERTGGTYSTLKVQPAELEDSGVYFCASSPDSGGEQFFGPGTRLTVL.

The gene calls are TRBV6-5 and TRBJ1-2, with D possibly TRBD1 on 6 matching bases. The CDR3 is 13 amino acids. Germline-derived CDR1 and CDR2 are MNHEY and SVGAGI. The V end lost 4 bases, the J end lost 5 bases, and 11 bases lay between the germline ends. In DNA, the CDR3 is TGTGCCAGCAGTTCCGGGGGGCTATATGGCTACACCTTC. Translating it yields CASSSGGLYGYTF.

The J gene is TRBJ2-1, the V gene TRBV18; TRBD2 agrees at 7 bases. Per germline, CDR1 KGHSH and CDR2 LQKENI. The CDR3 spans 13 residues. The junction had 1 base not matched to a gene; V was cut back by 6 bases and J by 2 bases. CDR3 protein: CASSRETYNEQFF. The CDR3 DNA is TGTGCCAGCTCGCGGGAGACCTACAATGAGCAGTTCTTC.

The V and J genes are TRBV3-1 (or the pseudogene TRBV3-2) and TRBJ1-3; no clear D gene. The germline V gene has CDR1 LGHDT and CDR2 YNNKEL (reference sequence). The CDR3 consists of 12 residues. The V and J ends lost 3 bases and 7 bases respectively, with 7 bases between them. The CDR3, as DNA: TGTGCCAGCAGCCATACTTTGAACACCATATATTTT. It is translated as CASSHTLNTIYF.

J is TRBJ1-1 and V is TRBV15; no firm D call. V lost 0 bases and J lost 0, with 2 bases in between. From germline, CDR1 is LNHNV and CDR2 YYDKDF (reference sequence). The CDR3 is 13 amino acids. CDR3 in DNA: TGTGCCACCAGCAGAGATATGAACACTGAAGCTTTCTTT. Its protein product is CATSRDMNTEAFF.

This chain joins TRBV9 and TRBJ2-5; a possible D gene is TRBD2 (5 bases). CDR3 length: 15 amino acids. V was pared by 3 bases and J by 6 bases, with 18 bases between. Germline CDR1 SGDLS, CDR2 YYNGEE. The chain's CDR3 is CASSAFPSDGKTQYF. CDR3 nucleotides: TGTGCCAGCAGCGCTTTCCCCTCGGACGGGAAGACCCAGTACTTC. The whole variable domain, filled in from reference TRBV9 and TRBJ2-5, reads DSGVTQTPKHLITATGQRVTLRCSPRSGDLSVYWYQQSLDQGLQFLIQYYNGEERAKGNILERFSAQQFPDLHSELNLSSLELGDSALYFCASSAFPSDGKTQYFGPGTRLLVL.

The chain is built from TRBV4-1 and TRBJ1-3, with D unclear. The CDR3 has 16 residues. Trimming cost V 1 base and J 2 bases, with 12 bases left between them. Per the germline V gene, CDR1 is MGHRA and CDR2 is YSYEKL. CDR3 sequence: CASSQASLEAGNTIYF. CDR3 nucleotides: TGCGCCAGCAGCCAAGCTTCCCTCGAGGCTGGAAACACCATATATTTT.

V is TRBV5-5 and J is TRBJ2-7; the D is unclear. CDR3 size: 12 residues. Germline V gives CDR1 SGHKS, CDR2 YYEKEE (reference sequence). Trimming shortened V by 0 bases and J by 2 bases, and 3 bases separated the two germline ends. The CDR3 sequence is CASSLAAYEQYF. In DNA, the CDR3 is TGTGCCAGCAGCTTGGCCGCCTACGAGCAGTACTTC.

This clone was recorded once. This chain connects TRBV18 to TRBJ1-5; 7 nucleotides align to TRBD1. Per the germline V gene, CDR1 is KGHSH and CDR2 is LQKENI. The CDR3 contains 16 residues. V was pared by 1 base and J by 2 bases, with 5 bases of the junction left unmatched. The CDR3 DNA sequence: TGTGCCAGCTCACCACGGTCTACAGGGGGCAATCAGCCCCAGCATTTT. Protein: CASSPRSTGGNQPQHF.

The V gene is TRBV19, the J gene TRBJ1-2; D call uncertain. The CDR3 is 13 amino acids. V lost 3 bases and J lost 4, with 9 bases in between. Germline-derived CDR1 and CDR2 are LNHDA and SQIVND (reference sequence). The CDR3 sequence is CASSIRQVYGYTF. The CDR3, as DNA: TGTGCCAGTAGTATTCGACAAGTCTATGGCTACACCTTC.

This clone was recorded only once. The chain couples TRBV5-1 to TRBJ2-7; D perhaps matches TRBD2 (5 bases). Per the germline V gene, CDR1 is SGHRS and CDR2 is YFSETQ. This CDR3 contains 19 residues. V gave up 2 bases and J gave up 5 bases, with 29 bases separating them. As DNA, the CDR3 is TGCGCCAGCAGCTTACGGGGTCCCAAGGTTAGCCCCTTATTCCACGAGCAGTACGTC. Amino acid sequence: CASSLRGPKVSPLFHEQYV.

V usage is TRBV10-3 and J usage is TRBJ2-7; TRBD1 agrees at 9 bases. Germline V lookup: CDR1 ENHRY, CDR2 SYGVKD. The CDR3 has 12 amino acids. V dropped 8 bases and J dropped 3; count of bases not matched to a gene: 2. The CDR3 DNA reads TGTGCCATCGGACAGGGGAGCTACGAGCAGTACTTC. It specifies CAIGQGSYEQYF.

The chain carries TRBV11-3 and TRBJ2-4; a possible D gene is TRBD2 (5 bases). The CDR3 contains 14 residues. CDR1 is SGHNT and CDR2 is YENEEA in the germline V gene. The ends were cut back, 1 base at V and 1 base at J, with 5 bases in the middle. CDR3 amino acids: CASSLVAAKNIQYF. CDR3 nucleotide sequence: TGTGCCAGCAGCTTAGTAGCGGCCAAAAACATTCAGTACTTC.

The chain combines TRBV7-8 with TRBJ2-1; D not certain. CDR1 is SGHVS, CDR2 FQNEAQ, per germline. V lost 1 base and J 7 bases, leaving 11 bases between the germline ends. The CDR3 runs 14 residues. The CDR3 DNA sequence: TGTGCCAGCAGCTTAGGGCTAGTTCTTAATGAGCAGTTCTTC. Protein sequence: CASSLGLVLNEQFF.

The rearrangement links TRBV28 to TRBJ1-3; tentatively, D is TRBD1 (5 bases). Germline values: CDR1 MDHEN, CDR2 SYDVKM. V shed 6 bases and J shed 4 bases, with 16 bases lying between them. The CDR3 has 15 residues. CDR3 residues: CASRSQGNSGNTIYF. The CDR3 DNA sequence: TGTGCCAGCAGAAGCCAGGGAAATTCGGGAAACACCATATATTTT.

The chain is built from TRBV18 and TRBJ2-2, with 7 bases matching TRBD2. This CDR3 region has 15 residues. Germline V lookup: CDR1 KGHSH, CDR2 LQKENI. Germline trimming cut 0 bases from V and 7 bases from J; bases unmatched to any gene: 5. As DNA, the CDR3 is TGTGCCAGCTCACCACCCCTACGGGAGGACGGGGAGCTGTTTTTT. Encoded protein: CASSPPLREDGELFF.

The chain has TRBV2 and TRBJ1-1; 8 nucleotides agree with TRBD1. Trimming cost V 7 bases and J 4 bases; bases outside gene matches: 8. CDR1 and CDR2 (germline): SNHLY, FYNNEI. The CDR3 sequence is 14 residues long. The CDR3 protein is CASTEQGGGTEAFF. CDR3 bases: TGTGCCAGCACCGAACAGGGGGGCGGCACTGAAGCTTTCTTT.

The gene calls are TRBV1 and TRBJ2-1; the table's D gene call, TRBD2, was not cross checked with the DNA. TRBV1 is tagged as a pseudogene. The CDR3 has 15 residues. In nucleotides, the CDR3 is TGCACCAGCAGCAAACTAGCGGGAGTCTGCAATGAGCAGTTCTTC. This encodes CTSSKLAGVCNEQFF.

The gene calls are TRBV9 and TRBJ2-5; weak D call: TRBD1 (5 bases). This CDR3 comprises 14 residues. CDR1 and CDR2 (germline): SGDLS, YYNGEE. The V end lost 0 bases, the J end lost 5 bases, and 11 bases lay between the germline ends. CDR3: CASSVEGAGETQYF. The CDR3 bases are TGTGCCAGCAGCGTAGAAGGGGCTGGTGAGACCCAGTACTTC. The whole variable domain, filled in from reference TRBV9 and TRBJ2-5, reads DSGVTQTPKHLITATGQRVTLRCSPRSGDLSVYWYQQSLDQGLQFLIQYYNGEERAKGNILERFSAQQFPDLHSELNLSSLELGDSALYFCASSVEGAGETQYFGPGTRLLVL.

The chain recombines TRBV6-5 with TRBJ1-2; no clear D. The V gene lost 4 bases and the J gene lost 0 bases, with 6 bases spanning the gap. In germline, CDR1 is MNHEY, CDR2 SVGAGI. CDR3 length: 13 residues. This CDR3 is CASSSYANYGYTF. In DNA, the CDR3 is TGTGCCAGCAGTTCCTATGCTAACTATGGCTACACCTTC.

The CDR3 DNA sequence: TGTGCCACCAGTGATTCCAGGACTAGCGGGAGGGGGGGAACAGATACGCAGTATTTT. Protein sequence: CATSDSRTSGRGGTDTQYF. The J gene is TRBJ2-3, the V gene TRBV24-1; 15 bases line up with TRBD2. This CDR3 comprises 19 residues. Germline loops: CDR1 KGHDR, CDR2 SFDVKD. Trimming cost V 2 bases and J 3 bases; bases outside gene matches: 8.

The chain has TRBV18 and TRBJ1-5, with unresolved D. The CDR3 is 14 residues long. The V end was cut by 3 bases, the J end by 6 bases, with 12 bases between. The germline V gene has CDR1 KGHSH and CDR2 LQKENI. The CDR3 DNA reads TGTGCCAGCTCACCCGCGGCGGAAGGTCAGCCCCAGCATTTT. Translating it yields CASSPAAEGQPQHF.

Concerning this clone: Other DNA variants within this sample encode the same CDR3. V usage is TRBV5-1 and J usage is TRBJ1-3; a weak D match, TRBD1 (6 bases). From germline, CDR1 is SGHRS and CDR2 YFSETQ. Trimming took off 4 bases at V and 4 bases at J, with 12 bases between the two ends. There are 14 residues in the CDR3. This chain's CDR3 is CASSQQGRGNTIYF. CDR3 in DNA: TGCGCCAGCAGCCAACAGGGTCGGGGAAACACCATATATTTT. Full variable domain (outside the CDR3, taken from reference TRBV5-1 and TRBJ1-3): KAGVTQTPRYLIKTRGQQVTLSCSPISGHRSVSWYQQTPGQGLQFLFEYFSETQRNKGNFPGRFSGRQFSNSRSEMNVSTLELGDSALYLCASSQQGRGNTIYFGEGSWLTVV.

In its sample, this clone was seen once. This chain uses TRBV6-5 with TRBJ2-1, with TRBD2 matching over 7 bases. J gave up 5 bases and V 2 bases, and 6 bases lay outside the gene matches. CDR3 size: 15 residues. Germline CDR1 and CDR2: MNHEY and SVGAGI. In DNA, the CDR3 is TGTGCCAGCAGTTACGGACTAGTTACCAACAATGAGCAGTTCTTC. Protein product: CASSYGLVTNNEQFF.

This clone was seen only once. The J gene is TRBJ1-1, the V gene TRBV24-1, with D possibly matching TRBD1 (6 bases). Trimming removed 6 bases at V and 6 bases at J, with 10 bases between. The length of the CDR3 is 12 residues. Germline values: CDR1 KGHDR, CDR2 SFDVKD. The CDR3 DNA is TGTGCCACCAGTACAGGGAATGCTGAAGCTTTCTTT. Encoded protein: CATSTGNAEAFF.

This clone was counted once. The V and J genes are TRBV29-1 and TRBJ2-3; the match to TRBD1 covers 7 bases. V shed 7 bases and J 1 base; nucleotides not matched to a gene: 2. CDR1 and CDR2 from the germline V gene are SQVTM and ANQGSEA. This CDR3 has 12 amino acids. The DNA for the CDR3 is TGCAGCGGGGGGACAGGCACAGATACGCAGTATTTT. Amino acids: CSGGTGTDTQYF.

This chain uses TRBV11-2 with TRBJ1-2, with TRBD1 matching 7 bases. This CDR3 is built from 16 residues. In germline, CDR1 is SGHAT, CDR2 FQNNGV. V shed 4 bases, J shed 1 base, and the junction held 9 bases outside the gene matches. The CDR3 loop reads CASSSPTGFFNYGYTF. The CDR3 bases are TGTGCCAGCAGCTCCCCGACAGGGTTTTTTAACTATGGCTACACCTTC.

The J gene is TRBJ2-2, the V gene TRBV5-5, with 8 bases identical to TRBD1. The CDR3 sequence is 14 residues long. After removal of 9 bases from V and 4 bases from J, the junction contained 8 bases not matched to a gene. The germline V gene has CDR1 SGHKS and CDR2 YYEKEE (reference sequence). For the CDR3, the DNA is TGTGCCACTACAGGGGGTTGGTCCACCGGGGAGCTGTTTTTT. This translates into CATTGGWSTGELFF.

This rearrangement joins TRBV5-1 to TRBJ2-1, with a weak D call TRBD1 (8 bases). This CDR3 is built from 13 residues. Germline V CDR1 and CDR2: SGHRS, YFSETQ. With 2 bases removed from V and 12 bases from J, the gap between germline ends came to 15 bases. The CDR3 protein is CASSFTGGGLQFF. CDR3 nucleotide sequence: TGCGCCAGCAGCTTCACAGGGGGAGGGTTGCAGTTCTTC.

This chain links TRBV10-3 with TRBJ1-2; 10 bases are a match to TRBD1. CDR3 length: 16 residues. The trim removed 2 bases at V and 4 bases at J, leaving 7 bases unmatched. Germline CDR1 is ENHRY and CDR2 is SYGVKD. This chain's CDR3 is CAISEPGDRGVYGYTF. The DNA of the CDR3 is TGTGCCATCAGTGAGCCGGGGGACAGGGGCGTCTATGGCTACACCTTC.

This chain uses TRBV27 with TRBJ1-1; D call uncertain. This CDR3 contains 14 residues. Germline V gene data show CDR1 as MNHEY and CDR2 as SMNVEV (reference sequence). V was shortened by 2 bases and J by 0 bases, with 7 bases between the two germline ends. CDR3 loop: CASSLRFLNTEAFF. The DNA for the CDR3 is TGTGCCAGCAGTTTACGGTTTCTGAACACTGAAGCTTTCTTT.

The CDR3 sequence: CASSTGTSQMGEQYF. CDR3 in DNA: TGTGCCAGCAGTACAGGGACCTCTCAGATGGGAGAGCAGTACTTC. This chain connects TRBV27 to TRBJ2-7, with D possibly being TRBD1 (6 bases). The V gene lost 5 bases and the J gene lost 7 bases, with 21 bases spanning the gap. Germline V gene sequence: CDR1 MNHEY, CDR2 SMNVEV (reference sequence). The CDR3 extends over 15 amino acids.